The TCR beta chain described here comes from a study of cytomegalovirus exposure and HLA in healthy donors. On the study more broadly: There were 350 to 400 genotyped donors. Of these, 75% to 90% fell in the genetic ancestry cluster associated with self-reported Caucasian donors.

Broader study findings: Productive rates of about 90% or about 30% were seen for most TCR beta V segments in an earlier analysis. TCR beta chains associated with HLA were, in a later analysis, more clonally expanded than equally common others. Most observed TCR sequences were rare, whereas some public TCRs were detected in many donors.

About this clone itself: The antigen is undetermined.

The PCR was carried out with 60 Vbeta primers and 13 Jbeta primers. Produced via immunoSEQ multiplex PCR; TCRdb's table is partial and in-frame only. The sample's table shows around 140,000 clones. With V trimmed by 0 bases and J by 10 bases, 3 bases remained unmatched. The germline gives CDR1 SGHVS, CDR2 FNYEAQ. The CDR3 has 13 amino acids. V usage is TRBV7-6 and J usage is TRBJ2-1, with TRBD2 identical over 7 bases. The specimen was PBMCs. This receptor was identified in a woman under 30 in good health and CMV-seronegative. CDR3 sequence: CASSLAGRREQFF. CDR3 sequence (DNA): TGTGCCAGCAGCTTAGCCGGGAGGAGGGAGCAGTTCTTC.